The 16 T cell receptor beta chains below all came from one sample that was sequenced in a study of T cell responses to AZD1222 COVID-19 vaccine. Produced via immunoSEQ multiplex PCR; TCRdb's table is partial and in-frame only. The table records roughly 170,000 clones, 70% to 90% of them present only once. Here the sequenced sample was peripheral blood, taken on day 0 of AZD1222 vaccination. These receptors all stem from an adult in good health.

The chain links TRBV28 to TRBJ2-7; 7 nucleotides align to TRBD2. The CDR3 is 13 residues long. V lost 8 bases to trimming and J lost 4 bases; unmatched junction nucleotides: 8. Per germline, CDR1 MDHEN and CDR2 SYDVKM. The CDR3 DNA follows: TGTGCCAGCGGGACTACCCCAAGATACGAGCAGTACTTC. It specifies CASGTTPRYEQYF.

The chain's CDR3 is CASSYSGVNTGELFF. The CDR3 nucleotides read TGTGCCAGCAGTTACTCGGGGGTGAACACCGGGGAGCTGTTTTTT. J is TRBJ2-2 and V is TRBV6-6; D may correspond to TRBD1 or TRBD2 (5 bases each). Germline values: CDR1 MNHNY, CDR2 SVGAGI (reference sequence). The CDR3 spans 15 residues. V was clipped by 0 bases and J by 1 base, with 6 bases between them.

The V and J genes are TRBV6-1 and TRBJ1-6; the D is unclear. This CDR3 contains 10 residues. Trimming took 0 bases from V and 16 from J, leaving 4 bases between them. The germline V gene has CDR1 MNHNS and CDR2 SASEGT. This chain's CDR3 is CASSEALLHF. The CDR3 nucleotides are TGTGCCAGCAGTGAAGCCCTACTCCACTTT.

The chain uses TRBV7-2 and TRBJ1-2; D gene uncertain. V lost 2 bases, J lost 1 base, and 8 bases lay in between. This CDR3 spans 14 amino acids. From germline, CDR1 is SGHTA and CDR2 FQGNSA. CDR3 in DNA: TGTGCCAGCAGCTTATCCAGTAGTAACTATGGCTACACCTTC. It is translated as CASSLSSSNYGYTF.

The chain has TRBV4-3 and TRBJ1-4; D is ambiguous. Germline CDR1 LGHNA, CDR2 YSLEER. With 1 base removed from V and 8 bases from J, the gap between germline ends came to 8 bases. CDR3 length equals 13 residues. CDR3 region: CASSQVRHEKLFF. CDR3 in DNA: TGCGCCAGCAGCCAAGTGAGGCACGAAAAACTGTTTTTT.

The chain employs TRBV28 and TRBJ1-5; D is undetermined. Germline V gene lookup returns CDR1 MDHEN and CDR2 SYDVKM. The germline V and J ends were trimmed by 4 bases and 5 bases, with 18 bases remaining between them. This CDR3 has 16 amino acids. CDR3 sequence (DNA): TGTGCCAGCAGTTCCTATAAAGGGAAGGTCTATCAGCCCCAGCATTTT. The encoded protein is CASSSYKGKVYQPQHF.

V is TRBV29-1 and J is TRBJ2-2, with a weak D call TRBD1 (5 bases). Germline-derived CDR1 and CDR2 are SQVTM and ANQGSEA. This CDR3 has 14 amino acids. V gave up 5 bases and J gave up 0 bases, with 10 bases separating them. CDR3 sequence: CSVRRQTNTGELFF. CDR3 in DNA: TGCAGCGTTAGGAGACAGACGAACACCGGGGAGCTGTTTTTT.

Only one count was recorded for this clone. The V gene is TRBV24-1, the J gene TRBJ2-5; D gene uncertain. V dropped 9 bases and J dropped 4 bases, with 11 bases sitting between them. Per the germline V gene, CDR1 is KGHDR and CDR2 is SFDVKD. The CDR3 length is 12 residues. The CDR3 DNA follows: TGTGCCACCTCGAGCCACGCAGAGACCCAGTACTTC. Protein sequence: CATSSHAETQYF.

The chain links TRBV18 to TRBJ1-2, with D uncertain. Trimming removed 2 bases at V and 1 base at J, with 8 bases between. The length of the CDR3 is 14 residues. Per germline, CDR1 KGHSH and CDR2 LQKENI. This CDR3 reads CASSPETLNYGYTF. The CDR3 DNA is TGTGCCAGCTCACCAGAAACACTTAACTATGGCTACACCTTC.

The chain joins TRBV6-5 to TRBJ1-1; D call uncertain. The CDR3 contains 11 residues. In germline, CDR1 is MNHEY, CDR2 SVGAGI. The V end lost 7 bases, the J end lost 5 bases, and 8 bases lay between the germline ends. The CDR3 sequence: CASTLGTEAFF. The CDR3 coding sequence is TGTGCCAGCACCCTTGGGACTGAAGCTTTCTTT.

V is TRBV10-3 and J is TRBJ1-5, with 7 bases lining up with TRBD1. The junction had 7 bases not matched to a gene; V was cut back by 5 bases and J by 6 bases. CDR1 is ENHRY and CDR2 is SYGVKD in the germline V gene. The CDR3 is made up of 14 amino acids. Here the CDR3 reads CAISQTGPPQPQHF. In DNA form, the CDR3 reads TGTGCCATCAGTCAGACAGGGCCCCCTCAGCCCCAGCATTTT.

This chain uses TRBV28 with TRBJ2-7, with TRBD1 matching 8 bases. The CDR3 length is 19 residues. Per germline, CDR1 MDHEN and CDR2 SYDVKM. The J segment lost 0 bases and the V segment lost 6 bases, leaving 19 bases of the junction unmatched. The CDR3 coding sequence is TGTGCCAGCAGCCCCGGGTGGCGGACAGGGAAAAAATACTCCTACGAGCAGTACTTC. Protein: CASSPGWRTGKKYSYEQYF.

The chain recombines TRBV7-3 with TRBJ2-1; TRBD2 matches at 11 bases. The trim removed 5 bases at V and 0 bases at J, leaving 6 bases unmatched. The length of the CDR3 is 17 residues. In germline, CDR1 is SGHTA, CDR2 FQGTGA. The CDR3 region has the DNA TGTGCCAGCAGCCTAGCGGGGGGCGTCAGCTCCTACAATGAGCAGTTCTTC. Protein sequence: CASSLAGGVSSYNEQFF.

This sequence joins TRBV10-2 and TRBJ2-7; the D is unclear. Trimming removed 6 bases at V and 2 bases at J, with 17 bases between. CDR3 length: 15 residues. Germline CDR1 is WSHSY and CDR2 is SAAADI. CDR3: CASRSRGGYAYEQYF. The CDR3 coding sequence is TGCGCCAGCAGATCTCGCGGCGGATACGCCTACGAGCAGTACTTC.

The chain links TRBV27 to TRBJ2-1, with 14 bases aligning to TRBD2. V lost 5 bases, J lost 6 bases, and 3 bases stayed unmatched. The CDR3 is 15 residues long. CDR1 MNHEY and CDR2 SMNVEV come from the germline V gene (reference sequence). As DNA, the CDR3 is TGTGCCAGCAGTCCCGGGACTAGCGGGAGCAATGAGCAGTTCTTC. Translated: CASSPGTSGSNEQFF.

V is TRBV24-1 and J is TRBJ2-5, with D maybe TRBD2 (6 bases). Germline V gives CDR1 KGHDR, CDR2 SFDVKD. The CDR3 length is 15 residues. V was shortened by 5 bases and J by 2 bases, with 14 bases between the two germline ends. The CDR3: CATSGPSAIQETQYF. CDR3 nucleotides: TGTGCCACCAGTGGGCCTAGCGCGATACAAGAGACCCAGTACTTC.